Below, one T cell receptor (beta chain) is given with its context. Its antigen is undetermined. This record belongs to a study of cytomegalovirus exposure and HLA in healthy donors. Overall study findings and caveats: CMV antigen specificity of three CMV-associated chains was confirmed in vitro. Later examination showed HLA-associated TCR beta chains had greater clonal expansion than equally common others. For most TCR beta V segments, an earlier analysis put the productive rate at about 87% or about 30% of the time. According to the study, 160 or so TCR beta chains were cytomegalovirus-associated.

The PCR made use of 60 Vbeta and 13 Jbeta primers. Profiled with immunoSEQ multiplex PCR; TCRdb holds only in-frame clones, not every one. The data show about 85,000 clones, with about 80% seen just once and about a third held by the top ten. The CDR3 length is 14 residues. CDR1 is MDHEN, CDR2 SYDVKM, per germline. V was trimmed by 2 bases and J by 3 bases, leaving 8 bases between them. This TCR derives from a man between 45 and 60 years old in good health and CMV-seropositive. This rearrangement joins TRBV28 to TRBJ1-5; D may be TRBD1 (6 bases). The sample taken for sequencing was PBMCs. This chain's CDR3 is CASSLNRVNQPQHF. Here the CDR3 DNA reads TGTGCCAGCAGTTTAAACAGGGTCAATCAGCCCCAGCATTTT. The complete variable domain, with remaining parts taken from reference TRBV28 and TRBJ1-5, reads DVKVTQSSRYLVKRTGEKVFLECVQDMDHENMFWYRQDPGLGLRLIYFSYDVKMKEKGDIPEGYSVSREKKERFSLILESASTNQTSMYLCASSLNRVNQPQHFGDGTRLSIL.